This T cell receptor (beta chain) came from a study of OX40 agonist ivuxolimab in advanced cancers. At the level of the study: While on treatment, patients had intravenous ivuxolimab at 0.01 to 10 mg/kg every 2 weeks. Earlier anti-PD-1, anti-PD-L1 or anti-CTLA-4 therapy was permitted; roughly 42% had received some. Partial responses were achieved by three patients, one with hepatocellular carcinoma and two with cutaneous melanoma.

For this clone: Its antigen is undetermined.

Sequencing used immunoSEQ multiplex PCR; TCRdb keeps in-frame clones, though not all of them. This table holds some 77,000 clones, 90% to 95% found once. Study results and caveats: Antigen targets of the expanded peripheral T cells went undetermined.

This CDR3 has 12 residues. From germline, CDR1 is SEHNR and CDR2 FQNEAQ (reference sequence). V was cut by 5 bases and J by 5 bases, with 9 bases left in between. The chain is built from TRBV7-9 and TRBJ2-5, with D unresolved. Material: CD4+ or CD8+ T cells sorted from blood, obtained in a trial of the OX40 agonist ivuxolimab. The TCR comes from an adult with an advanced solid tumor such as melanoma, head and neck, liver or kidney cancer. CDR3 in DNA: TGTGCCAGCAGCCCTTCATTGGAGACCCAGTACTTC. Protein: CASSPSLETQYF.